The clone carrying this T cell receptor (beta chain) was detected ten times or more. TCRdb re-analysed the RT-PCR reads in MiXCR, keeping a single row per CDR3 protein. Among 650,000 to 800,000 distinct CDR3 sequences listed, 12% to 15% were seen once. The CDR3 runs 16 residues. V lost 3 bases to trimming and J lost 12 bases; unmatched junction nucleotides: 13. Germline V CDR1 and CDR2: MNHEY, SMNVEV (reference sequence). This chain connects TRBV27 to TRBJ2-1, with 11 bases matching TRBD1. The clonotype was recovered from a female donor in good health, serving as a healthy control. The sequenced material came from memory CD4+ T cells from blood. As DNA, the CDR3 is TGTGCCAGCAGTTTCACCACAGCCGGGACAGGGGGTGGGCAGTTCTTC. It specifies CASSFTTAGTGGGQFF.